Given below is one T cell receptor (beta chain) in context. The target antigen is unknown. CDR3 length: 17 amino acids. The V and J ends lost 0 bases and 0 bases, in that order; junction bases with no gene match: 8. Looked up from germline, CDR1 is SGHTS and CDR2 is YDEGEE. Sample time point: week 47, end of study. Doses of 300 ug of mutant IDH1 20-mer peptide were given with topical imiquimod. The data stem from a study of a mutant IDH1 vaccine in newly diagnosed glioma. Sequencing was performed with immunoSEQ multiplex PCR; in TCRdb, only in-frame clones are kept and a portion is missing. The sample consists of almost 95,000 clones, over 85% of them appearing once.

The sequence derives from a woman aged 45-60 years with glioma. The V gene is TRBV5-8, the J gene TRBJ1-1; 7 bases line up with TRBD1. The specimen was PBMCs, collected from a glioma patient whose treatment included an IDH1 peptide vaccine. CDR3 sequence (DNA): TGTGCCAGCAGCTTGGGGACAGGTCTTACAATGAACACTGAAGCTTTCTTT. It yields the protein CASSLGTGLTMNTEAFF.